This TCR beta chain stems from a study of cytomegalovirus exposure and HLA in healthy donors. Regarding the study as a whole: CMV serostatus was the only immune exposure information that was available.

Germline V gives CDR1 SGDLS, CDR2 YYNGEE. There are 14 residues in the CDR3. The ends were cut back, 2 bases at V and 3 bases at J, with 11 bases in the middle. PCR was performed using 60 Vbeta and 13 Jbeta primers. Method: immunoSEQ multiplex PCR; TCRdb's copy keeps in-frame clones and lacks some. The data show 150,000 to 200,000 clones, with around 79% seen just once and approximately 0.73% held by the top ten. In the case of this clone: Its antigen is not known.

The sequence came from a woman aged 35 to 49 in good health and CMV-seronegative. The sample was PBMCs. The V and J genes are TRBV9 and TRBJ1-2, with D tentatively TRBD1 (5 bases). In nucleotides, the CDR3 is TGTGCCAGCAGCGTTGGGGGGGATTACTATGGCTACACCTTC. Amino acid sequence: CASSVGGDYYGYTF.